A single sample gave rise to the 28 T cell receptor beta chains below, sequenced in a study of T cells after yellow fever vaccination. TCRdb processed the 5' RACE reads anew with MiXCR; each CDR3 protein has one entry. The repertoire holds under 250,000 distinct CDR3 sequences, with roughly 3% as singletons. Specimen: CD4+ T cells sorted from PBMCs, collected 10 days after the yellow fever booster vaccination. These receptors came from a man aged 18 to 30 who received the YFV17D yellow fever vaccine.

This clonotype was detected only a few times. This rearrangement joins TRBV7-2 to TRBJ2-2; D is unresolved. The CDR3 extends over 12 amino acids. Deletions cut 7 bases from V and 3 bases from J, with 6 bases between. The germline gives CDR1 SGHTA, CDR2 FQGNSA. CDR3 nucleotides: TGTGCCAGCAAAGTGTACACCGGGGAGCTGTTTTTT. It is translated as CASKVYTGELFF.

This clonotype was seen a handful of times. The chain employs TRBV3-1 and TRBJ2-7; D not certain. The CDR3 is 13 residues long. CDR1 and CDR2 from the germline V gene are LGHDT and YNNKEL (reference sequence). Trimming removed 3 bases from V and 2 bases from J, with 8 bases in between. The CDR3 is CASSHSDTYEQYF. CDR3 bases: TGTGCCAGCAGCCATTCGGATACCTACGAGCAGTACTTC.

Only a few counts were recorded for this clonotype. The V and J genes are TRBV27 and TRBJ1-3; D gene uncertain. CDR1 MNHEY and CDR2 SMNVEV come from the germline V gene (reference sequence). V was shortened by 4 bases and J by 4 bases, with 8 bases between the two germline ends. CDR3 length equals 13 residues. The chain's CDR3 is CASSSQLGNTIYF. The CDR3 DNA reads as TGTGCCAGCAGTTCGCAGTTAGGAAACACCATATATTTT.

Many counts were recorded for this clonotype. This chain links TRBV7-2 with TRBJ1-5, with a possible D match to TRBD1 (5 bases). The V and J ends lost 5 bases and 4 bases respectively, with 12 bases between them. The V gene's germline CDR1 is SGHTA and CDR2 FQGNSA. This CDR3 spans 14 amino acids. The CDR3 DNA reads TGTGCCAGCAGCGTTGATCGGGGGAATCAGCCCCAGCATTTT. It codes for CASSVDRGNQPQHF.

The genes are TRBV3-1 and TRBJ1-1; 9 positions match TRBD1. Germline V gene lookup returns CDR1 LGHDT and CDR2 YNNKEL (reference sequence). The CDR3 runs to 17 residues. V lost 4 bases and J lost 2; bases outside the gene matches: 11. The chain's CDR3 is CASSPGQGRGANTEAFF. CDR3 nucleotides: TGTGCCAGCAGCCCCGGACAGGGGCGGGGGGCCAACACTGAAGCTTTCTTT.

The V and J genes are TRBV6-1 and TRBJ1-2; D remains unclear. The CDR3 length is 15 residues. Trimming left V 6 bases short and J 2 bases short, with 16 bases between. Looked up from germline, CDR1 is MNHNS and CDR2 is SASEGT. The CDR3 is CASSPLAPSNYGYTF. The CDR3 DNA is TGTGCCAGCAGCCCCCTCGCCCCGAGCAACTATGGCTACACCTTC.

The table lists this clonotype with many counts. This rearrangement joins TRBV11-2 to TRBJ1-1; no clear D. CDR3 length: 13 amino acids. Germline values: CDR1 SGHAT, CDR2 FQNNGV. V was cut by 3 bases and J by 5 bases, with 10 bases left in between. CDR3 sequence reads: CASSLNGETEAFF. For the CDR3, the DNA is TGTGCCAGCAGCTTGAACGGGGAGACTGAAGCTTTCTTT.

The sample holds many counts of this clonotype. This chain uses TRBV6-2 or TRBV6-3 with TRBJ1-1; D is undetermined. CDR3 length equals 15 residues. CDR1 is MNHEY and CDR2 is SVGEGT in the germline V gene. Trimming took 4 bases from V and 1 from J, leaving 13 bases between them. CDR3 DNA: TGTGCCAGCAGTTGGCAGTGGGCTAAGAACACTGAAGCTTTCTTT. Encoded protein: CASSWQWAKNTEAFF.

This clonotype appeared many times. The chain recombines TRBV4-3 with TRBJ1-4; D unclear. V was shortened by 0 bases and J by 5 bases, with 10 bases between the two germline ends. The germline CDR1 and CDR2 sequences are LGHNA and YSLEER. The CDR3 runs 15 residues. CDR3 sequence (DNA): TGCGCCAGCAGCCAAGATCCCCTCGGGAATGAAAAACTGTTTTTT. Protein sequence: CASSQDPLGNEKLFF.

The chain uses TRBV5-4 and TRBJ2-3; TRBD2 is a possible D gene (5 bases). In germline, CDR1 is SGHNT, CDR2 YYREEE (reference sequence). The CDR3 is 16 amino acids. V was trimmed by 5 bases and J by 4 bases, leaving 20 bases between them. The CDR3 nucleotides read TGTGCCAGCAGTTTACCGGGGTCCCGGGTCGCAGATACGCAGTATTTT. Amino acid sequence: CASSLPGSRVADTQYF.

This clonotype was seen only a few times. V is TRBV29-1 and J is TRBJ2-2; D is possibly TRBD1 or TRBD2 (5 bases each). Trimming pared 3 bases from V and 5 bases from J, leaving 13 bases between. Germline CDR1 and CDR2: SQVTM and ANQGSEA. The CDR3 extends over 14 amino acids. CDR3 DNA: TGCAGCGTTGAGTCGGCAGGGAGAACCGGGGAGCTGTTTTTT. It translates to CSVESAGRTGELFF.

The sample holds a few counts of this clonotype. This chain links TRBV5-1 with TRBJ1-2; D is possibly TRBD1 (5 bases). Germline CDR1 and CDR2: SGHRS and YFSETQ. CDR3 length: 14 amino acids. The V end lost 5 bases, the J end lost 0 bases, and 11 bases lay between the germline ends. The CDR3 is CASRRDPPNYGYTF. The DNA for the CDR3 is TGCGCCAGCAGACGGGACCCCCCTAACTATGGCTACACCTTC.

The chain recombines TRBV5-1 with TRBJ2-5, with TRBD1 as a possible D gene (6 bases). The CDR3 has 14 residues. Trimming left V 4 bases short and J 5 bases short, with 15 bases between. Germline CDR1 reads SGHRS; CDR2 reads YFSETQ. CDR3 sequence: CASSVGAVQETQYF. For the CDR3, the DNA is TGCGCCAGCAGCGTGGGGGCAGTCCAGGAGACCCAGTACTTC.

This clonotype has ten or more counts. J is TRBJ2-1 and V is TRBV7-2; TRBD2 agrees at 11 bases. CDR1 is SGHTA and CDR2 is FQGNSA in the germline V gene. The CDR3 length is 15 residues. With V trimmed by 7 bases and J by 10 bases, 12 bases remained unmatched. CDR3 region: CASNLPVAGGLEQFF. Written as DNA, the CDR3 is TGTGCCAGCAACCTTCCCGTAGCGGGGGGGCTGGAGCAGTTCTTC.

This clonotype was counted between two and nine times. V is TRBV29-1 and J is TRBJ2-3; possible D gene TRBD2, 5 bases. The germline V gene encodes CDR1 SQVTM and CDR2 ANQGSEA. V was shortened by 5 bases and J by 3 bases, with 18 bases between the two germline ends. This CDR3 is 15 amino acids long. The CDR3 here is CSVPPGSGWTDTQYF. CDR3 bases: TGCAGCGTTCCCCCGGGGAGTGGGTGGACAGATACGCAGTATTTT.

This clonotype was observed many times. The V call is TRBV7-2, the J call TRBJ2-3, with 9 bases matching TRBD2. The germline V gene encodes CDR1 SGHTA and CDR2 FQGNSA. CDR3 length: 16 amino acids. The trim removed 3 bases at V and 1 base at J, leaving 5 bases unmatched. The CDR3 spells CASSFGAGGRTDTQYF. CDR3 DNA sequence: TGTGCCAGCAGCTTTGGGGCGGGGGGGCGCACAGATACGCAGTATTTT.

This chain links TRBV4-1 with TRBJ2-1; D is uncertain. There are 15 residues in the CDR3. The V end was cut by 8 bases, the J end by 6 bases, with 20 bases between. CDR1 is MGHRA, CDR2 YSYEKL, per germline. CDR3 protein: CASGWSGSVRNEQFF. The CDR3 DNA follows: TGCGCCAGCGGGTGGAGTGGGTCCGTACGCAATGAGCAGTTCTTC.

This clonotype was counted at least ten times. This chain connects TRBV20-1 to TRBJ1-1, with D possibly matching TRBD1 (5 bases). This CDR3 spans 13 amino acids. CDR1 DFQATT and CDR2 SNEGSKA come from the germline V gene (reference sequence). Trimming removed 2 bases from V and 2 bases from J, with 9 bases in between. CDR3: CSARRDLNTEAFF. The CDR3 DNA reads TGCAGTGCTAGAAGGGACTTAAACACTGAAGCTTTCTTT.

This clonotype was found many times. This chain links TRBV12-3 or TRBV12-4 with TRBJ2-7; a possible D gene is TRBD2 (6 bases). V lost 5 bases and J 3 bases, leaving 11 bases between the germline ends. CDR3 length: 13 amino acids. The CDR3 DNA reads as TGTGCCAGCAGTGGTCAGCGGGTCTACGAGCAGTACTTC. Amino acids: CASSGQRVYEQYF.

The rearrangement links TRBV7-9 to TRBJ2-3, with D perhaps TRBD2 (6 bases). Trimming took off 0 bases at V and 2 bases at J, with 15 bases between the two ends. CDR3 length: 17 amino acids. Germline V lookup: CDR1 SEHNR, CDR2 FQNEAQ (reference sequence). The CDR3 DNA sequence: TGTGCCAGCAGCTTAGCCGTCGGACTATTTGCCACAGATACGCAGTATTTT. This codes for CASSLAVGLFATDTQYF.

Ten or more counts support this clonotype. This sequence joins TRBV18 and TRBJ2-1, with TRBD1 matching over 8 bases. Germline lookup yields CDR1 KGHSH and CDR2 LQKENI. After removal of 2 bases from V and 8 bases from J, the junction contained 5 bases not matched to a gene. The CDR3 is made up of 14 amino acids. The CDR3 DNA follows: TGTGCCAGCTCACCAACCCAGGGGGCCTATGAGCAGTTCTTC. Translation gives CASSPTQGAYEQFF.

This clonotype was seen a few times. The chain links TRBV7-2 to TRBJ1-5; 10 bases align to TRBD1. Germline V lookup: CDR1 SGHTA, CDR2 FQGNSA. The CDR3 length is 16 residues. J gave up 8 bases and V 4 bases, and 11 bases lay outside the gene matches. CDR3 residues: CASSSPGQGFGKPQHF. CDR3 sequence (DNA): TGTGCCAGCAGCTCGCCGGGACAGGGGTTTGGGAAGCCCCAGCATTTT.

This sequence joins TRBV7-2 and TRBJ2-2, with no clear D. V shed 6 bases and J shed 1 base, with 6 bases lying between them. Germline CDR1 and CDR2: SGHTA and FQGNSA. The CDR3 has 13 amino acids. The CDR3 sequence is CASRPQNTGELFF. CDR3 sequence (DNA): TGTGCCAGCAGGCCACAGAACACCGGGGAGCTGTTTTTT.

This clonotype has at least ten counts. The chain employs TRBV12-3 or TRBV12-4 and TRBJ2-3; 11 bases align to TRBD2. V gave up 6 bases and J gave up 2 bases; unmatched junction bases: 13. The CDR3 extends over 18 amino acids. In nucleotides, the CDR3 is TGTGCCAGCAGCCTGGCCGGGACTAGCGGAACCTTCACAGATACGCAGTATTTT. Protein: CASSLAGTSGTFTDTQYF.

This clonotype was seen more than once but under ten times. The chain has TRBV5-1 and TRBJ1-2; D possibly corresponds to TRBD1 (6 bases). V was shortened by 2 bases and J by 0 bases, with 8 bases between the two germline ends. Germline-derived CDR1 and CDR2 are SGHRS and YFSETQ. This CDR3 is built from 14 residues. The CDR3 sequence is CASSFWTANYGYTF. Written as DNA, the CDR3 is TGCGCCAGCAGCTTCTGGACAGCTAACTATGGCTACACCTTC. Supplemented by reference TRBV5-1 and TRBJ1-2, the full variable domain reads KAGVTQTPRYLIKTRGQQVTLSCSPISGHRSVSWYQQTPGQGLQFLFEYFSETQRNKGNFPGRFSGRQFSNSRSEMNVSTLELGDSALYLCASSFWTANYGYTFGSGTRLTVV.

This clonotype was recorded at least ten times. This CDR3 is CASSPHGTDTQYF. The CDR3 DNA is TGTGCCAGCAGCCCACATGGCACAGATACGCAGTATTTT. This chain uses TRBV4-2 with TRBJ2-3; D gene unclear. Deletions cut 4 bases from V and 1 base from J, with 6 bases between. The CDR3 totals 13 residues. The germline gives CDR1 LGHNA, CDR2 YNFKEQ.

This clonotype has at least ten counts. One junction end disagrees with the germline gene, perhaps due to a read error. V gene TRBV12-3 or TRBV12-4 combines with J gene TRBJ2-4; D is perhaps TRBD1 or TRBD2 (6 bases each). The CDR3 is 11 residues long. CDR3 region: CASSLQGRTHF. The DNA for the CDR3 is TGTGCCAGCAGTTTACAGGGGAGGACGCACTTC.

This clonotype was observed a few times. The CDR3 spells CASSQGYDTQYF. CDR3 nucleotide sequence: TGCGCCAGCAGCCAAGGGTACGATACGCAGTATTTT. This sequence joins TRBV4-3 and TRBJ2-3; D ambiguous. The CDR3 length is 12 residues. The germline CDR1 and CDR2 sequences are LGHNA and YSLEER. The V and J ends lost 1 base and 6 bases respectively, with 5 bases between them.